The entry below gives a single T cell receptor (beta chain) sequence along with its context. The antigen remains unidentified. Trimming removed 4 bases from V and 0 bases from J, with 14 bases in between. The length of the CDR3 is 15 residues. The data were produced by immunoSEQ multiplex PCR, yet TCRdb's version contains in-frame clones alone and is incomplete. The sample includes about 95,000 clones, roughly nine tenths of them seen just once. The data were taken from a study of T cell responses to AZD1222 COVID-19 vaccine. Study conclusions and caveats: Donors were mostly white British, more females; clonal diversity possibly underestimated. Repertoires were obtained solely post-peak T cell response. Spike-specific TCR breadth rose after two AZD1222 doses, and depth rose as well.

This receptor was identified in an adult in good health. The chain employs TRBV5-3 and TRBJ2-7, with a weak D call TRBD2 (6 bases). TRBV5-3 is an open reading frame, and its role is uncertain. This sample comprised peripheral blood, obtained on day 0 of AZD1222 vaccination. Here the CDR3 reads CARSPRENSSYEQYF. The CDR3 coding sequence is TGTGCCAGAAGCCCCCGGGAGAATAGCTCCTACGAGCAGTACTTC.